The entry that follows covers one TCR beta chain sequence. Its specificity is unknown. The sample comes from a study of human T cells and chemical hapten exposure. Points from the study as a whole: Patch test score rose with PT1 expanded TCRs, significant at 8, 16, 32, not 4. As the donors had alopecia, their immune response may differ from healthy people's.

The time point here: pre-sensitization, week 0. Treatment described: therapeutic diphenylcyclopropenone sensitization with weekly scalp DPC. The CDR3 consists of 15 residues. Germline assignment: CDR1 SGHAT and CDR2 FQNNGV. The ends were cut back, 5 bases at V and 4 bases at J, with 16 bases in the middle. In the original processing: Sequenced samples showed a median of roughly 99,000 TCRs each, with counts running from roughly 23,000 to 700,000. MiXCR, run by TCRdb on the RACE reads, gives a single entry per CDR3 protein. The V and J calls here are based on TCRdb, not the publication. The top ten hold about 8.2% of the sample, which has about 350,000 distinct CDR3 sequences, 5.5% seen once.

This sample comprised whole blood, obtained in connection with sensitization to the hapten diphenylcyclopropenone (DPC). The rearrangement uses TRBV11-2 and TRBJ2-3; tentatively, D is TRBD2 (6 bases). This sequence was found in a woman aged 18-29 years with alopecia areata. Some clones in this sample may be carry-over from other donors' samples. CDR3 nucleotide sequence: TGTGCCAGCAGCCCCCTTCTCCGCGGGGCAGATACGCAGTATTTT. Residues: CASSPLLRGADTQYF.